The 30 T cell receptor beta chains below all came from one sample that was sequenced in a study of beta chain features in type 1 diabetes. These receptors' antigens are unknown. Findings of the study overall: For Type 1 diabetes patients, all four CD4+ subsets carried TCRB CDR3s that were moderately but significantly shorter.

Expressed TCRB transcripts were sequenced because the entire RNA isolate underwent reverse transcription. This table comes from immunoSEQ multiplex PCR, and its TCRdb copy is limited to in-frame clones, with some not included. The sample has around 150,000 clones, around a tenth seen once; the top ten hold less than 0.5%. Source material: central memory CD4+ T cells from blood. Receptor source: a man aged 25-45 years with type 1 diabetes.

This clone was seen a few times. V usage is TRBV7-9 and J usage is TRBJ2-3, with D perhaps matching TRBD1 (6 bases). The ends were cut back, 5 bases at V and 2 bases at J, with 14 bases in the middle. The CDR3 runs 15 residues. CDR1 and CDR2 from the germline V gene are SEHNR and FQNEAQ (reference sequence). The CDR3 region is CASSLTGHPTDTQYF. CDR3 nucleotide sequence: TGTGCCAGCAGCCTAACGGGACACCCCACAGATACGCAGTATTTT.

The rearrangement uses TRBV18 and TRBJ2-7; 10 bases agree with TRBD1. This CDR3 contains 13 residues. V shed 2 bases, J shed 11 bases, and the junction held 6 bases outside the gene matches. CDR1 is KGHSH, CDR2 LQKENI, per germline. CDR3 amino acids: CASSPDRGRSKYF. CDR3 nucleotides: TGTGCCAGCTCACCAGACAGGGGGCGATCGAAGTACTTC. The variable domain in full, with the rest retrieved from reference TRBV18 and TRBJ2-7, is NAGVMQNPRHLVRRRGQEARLRCSPMKGHSHVYWYRQLPEEGLKFMVYLQKENIIDESGMPKERFSAEFPKEGPSILRIQQVVRGDSAAYFCASSPDRGRSKYFGPGTRLTVT.

This clone has a handful of counts. A junction boundary mismatches the germline segment, possibly from a read error. The V and J genes are TRBV28 and TRBJ1-5; D unresolved. Germline V gene lookup returns CDR1 MDHEN and CDR2 SYDVKM. The CDR3 length is 12 residues. The DNA for the CDR3 is TGTGCCAGCAGTCAGCGTAATCGGCCCCAGCATTTT. It specifies CASSQRNRPQHF.

The J gene is TRBJ2-1, the V gene TRBV10-3; possibly TRBD2 for D (6 bases). Trimming removed 6 bases from V and 4 bases from J, with 16 bases in between. Germline values: CDR1 ENHRY, CDR2 SYGVKD. The CDR3 is made up of 15 amino acids. The CDR3 loop reads CAIRELVGGYNEQFF. The DNA for the CDR3 is TGTGCCATCAGAGAGCTAGTAGGAGGGTACAATGAGCAGTTCTTC.

This clone was seen a few times. This sample includes further DNA sequences coding for the same CDR3. The chain joins TRBV4-1 to TRBJ1-2; maybe TRBD1 (6 bases). CDR1 and CDR2 from the germline V gene are MGHRA and YSYEKL. Deletions cut 1 base from V and 2 bases from J, with 11 bases between. CDR3 length: 15 amino acids. The CDR3 spells CASSQAGTLNYGYTF. CDR3 DNA sequence: TGCGCCAGCAGCCAAGCCGGGACATTGAACTATGGCTACACCTTC.

The chain couples TRBV7-3 to TRBJ2-5; 11 bases are shared with TRBD1. CDR3 length equals 15 residues. V dropped 5 bases and J dropped 4; count of bases not matched to a gene: 6. Germline loops: CDR1 SGHTA, CDR2 FQGTGA. The CDR3 DNA sequence: TGTGCCAGCAGCCCCCGGACAGGGGGCGCAGAGACCCAGTACTTC. It is translated as CASSPRTGGAETQYF.

A few counts support this clone. The chain links TRBV13 to TRBJ2-7; possible D gene TRBD2, 5 bases. Trimming took off 4 bases at V and 4 bases at J, with 17 bases between the two ends. The germline V gene encodes CDR1 PRHDT and CDR2 FYEKMQ (reference sequence). The CDR3 runs 15 residues. The CDR3 loop is CASSSRLEGSYEQYF. CDR3 coding DNA: TGTGCCAGCAGCTCGCGGTTAGAGGGCTCTTACGAGCAGTACTTC.

The chain employs TRBV4-2 and TRBJ2-3; D is possibly TRBD1 (5 bases). Germline V lookup: CDR1 LGHNA, CDR2 YNFKEQ. This CDR3 comprises 16 residues. V was clipped by 0 bases and J by 5 bases, with 15 bases between them. In DNA form, the CDR3 reads TGTGCCAGCAGCCAAGACAGTGGGGCGTTAAAAGATACGCAGTATTTT. Amino acids: CASSQDSGALKDTQYF.

This clone turned up a few times. The chain combines TRBV13 with TRBJ2-1; 11 positions agree with TRBD2. The germline CDR1 and CDR2 sequences are PRHDT and FYEKMQ (reference sequence). The CDR3 is 14 amino acids. V was pared by 5 bases and J by 8 bases, with 5 bases of the junction left unmatched. Written as DNA, the CDR3 is TGTGCCAGCAGCCCCGGGACTAGCGGAGATGAGCAGTTCTTC. As protein: CASSPGTSGDEQFF.

The chain links TRBV6-1 to TRBJ2-3; D gene unclear. This CDR3 region has 14 residues. With 7 bases removed from V and 1 base from J, the gap between germline ends came to 12 bases. CDR1 MNHNS and CDR2 SASEGT come from the germline V gene. The CDR3 DNA sequence: TGTGCCAGCATTCCAGCCGGAGGCACAGATACGCAGTATTTT. It specifies CASIPAGGTDTQYF.

There are a few counts of this clone. This chain uses TRBV6-5 with TRBJ1-4, with D perhaps matching TRBD1 (6 bases). The CDR3 has 14 residues. Germline-derived CDR1 and CDR2 are MNHEY and SVGAGI. Trimming left V 9 bases short and J 7 bases short, with 18 bases between. The CDR3 is CASRTRTDGEKLFF. The CDR3 DNA reads as TGTGCCAGTCGAACCAGGACAGATGGTGAAAAACTGTTTTTT.

This clone was found a few times. This same CDR3 is encoded by further DNA sequences in the sample. The chain carries TRBV19 and TRBJ1-2, with a weak D call TRBD1 (6 bases). CDR3 length: 13 residues. Per germline, CDR1 LNHDA and CDR2 SQIVND (reference sequence). Deletions cut 6 bases from V and 4 bases from J, with 12 bases between. This chain's CDR3 is CASSRGQFYGYTF. In nucleotides, the CDR3 is TGTGCCAGTAGCCGAGGACAGTTCTATGGCTACACCTTC.

The chain employs TRBV7-3 and TRBJ2-7; 10 positions agree with TRBD2. J gave up 1 base and V 5 bases, and 5 bases lay outside the gene matches. From germline, CDR1 is SGHTA and CDR2 FQGTGA. The CDR3 runs to 15 residues. The CDR3 reads CASSRIAGGSYEQYF. In DNA, the CDR3 is TGTGCCAGCAGCCGGATAGCGGGAGGTTCCTACGAGCAGTACTTC. Drawing the rest from reference TRBV7-3 and TRBJ2-7, the complete variable domain is GAGVSQTPSNKVTEKGKYVELRCDPISGHTALYWYRQSLGQGPEFLIYFQGTGAADDSGLPNDRFFAVRPEGSVSTLKIQRTERGDSAVYLCASSRIAGGSYEQYFGPGTRLTVT.

This clone showed up just a few times. V is TRBV7-8 and J is TRBJ1-1; tentatively, D is TRBD1 (5 bases). Trimming cost V 3 bases and J 6 bases, with 23 bases left between them. Germline loops: CDR1 SGHVS, CDR2 FQNEAQ. The CDR3 covers 17 residues. CDR3 sequence reads: CASSFSIKVDSLSEAFF. Written as DNA, the CDR3 is TGTGCCAGCAGCTTTTCTATTAAGGTCGACAGCCTTTCTGAAGCTTTCTTT.

This clone has more than one count but fewer than ten. The sample carries other DNA sequences with the same CDR3. The V and J genes are TRBV27 and TRBJ2-5, with a weak D call TRBD1 (6 bases). This CDR3 is 13 amino acids long. Trimming took 4 bases from V and 4 from J, leaving 10 bases between them. Per germline, CDR1 MNHEY and CDR2 SMNVEV (reference sequence). The CDR3: CASSSRGRETQYF. The CDR3 region has the DNA TGTGCCAGCAGTTCCAGGGGCCGAGAGACCCAGTACTTC.

J is TRBJ1-5 and V is TRBV19; perhaps TRBD1 as D (6 bases). The CDR3 is 15 amino acids. Germline lookup yields CDR1 LNHDA and CDR2 SQIVND (reference sequence). Trimming took 5 bases from V and 7 from J, leaving 18 bases between them. CDR3 in amino acids: CASSPTGPSGQPQHF. The CDR3 DNA is TGTGCCAGTAGTCCAACAGGGCCGAGTGGGCAGCCCCAGCATTTT.

The V and J genes are TRBV14 and TRBJ1-4; D remains ambiguous. The V end lost 3 bases, the J end lost 0 bases, and 14 bases lay between the germline ends. CDR1 and CDR2 (germline): SGHDN, FVKESK. This CDR3 contains 17 residues. The DNA for the CDR3 is TGTGCCAGCAGCCATCATCGGACTTTCTCAACTAATGAAAAACTGTTTTTT. Protein sequence: CASSHHRTFSTNEKLFF.

This chain connects TRBV19 to TRBJ2-5; TRBD2 matches 11 bases. V shed 10 bases, J shed 4 bases, and the junction held 2 bases outside the gene matches. This CDR3 contains 12 residues. The germline V gene encodes CDR1 LNHDA and CDR2 SQIVND (reference sequence). The CDR3: CATGLAGETQYF. CDR3 sequence (DNA): TGTGCCACCGGACTAGCGGGAGAGACCCAGTACTTC.

The rearrangement uses TRBV7-6 and TRBJ2-1; 8 positions agree with TRBD1. There are 15 residues in the CDR3. After removal of 2 bases from V and 4 bases from J, the junction contained 4 bases not matched to a gene. Germline CDR1 SGHVS, CDR2 FNYEAQ. The CDR3 spells CASSLFQGAYNEQFF. CDR3 DNA sequence: TGTGCCAGCAGCTTATTCCAGGGGGCGTACAATGAGCAGTTCTTC.

This clone was picked up many times. V usage is TRBV7-9 and J usage is TRBJ2-5, with no clear D. Between the trimmed V and J ends, which lost 4 bases and 0 bases, there was a span of 9 bases. Germline V gene data show CDR1 as SEHNR and CDR2 as FQNEAQ (reference sequence). This CDR3 has 14 amino acids. The CDR3 DNA follows: TGTGCCAGCAGCTCTACTACGTACCAAGAGACCCAGTACTTC. Its translation: CASSSTTYQETQYF.

This clone was found a few times. The chain has TRBV7-2 and TRBJ2-7; 8 bases align to TRBD2. V dropped 5 bases and J dropped 2; count of bases not matched to a gene: 8. Germline assignment: CDR1 SGHTA and CDR2 FQGNSA. This CDR3 contains 15 residues. This CDR3 is CASSILADPTYEQYF. The CDR3 coding sequence is TGTGCCAGCAGCATACTAGCGGACCCAACCTACGAGCAGTACTTC.

This clone was counted a few times. The chain joins TRBV28 to TRBJ2-6, with 9 bases matching TRBD2. V lost 5 bases and J lost 0; bases outside the gene matches: 5. Germline V gene sequence: CDR1 MDHEN, CDR2 SYDVKM. CDR3 length: 17 amino acids. For the CDR3, the DNA is TGTGCCAGCAGTCCTAGCGGGATGACCTCTGGGGCCAACGTCCTGACTTTC. Its translation is CASSPSGMTSGANVLTF.

This sequence joins TRBV4-2 and TRBJ2-2, with D possibly being TRBD2 (5 bases). Germline assignment: CDR1 LGHNA and CDR2 YNFKEQ. The length of the CDR3 is 16 residues. The V end was cut by 3 bases, the J end by 4 bases, with 15 bases between. In DNA form, the CDR3 reads TGTGCCAGCAGCCAGGACCAGGACTGGTTCACCGGGGAGCTGTTTTTT. Encoded protein: CASSQDQDWFTGELFF.

The chain recombines TRBV2 with TRBJ2-2, with 7 bases matching TRBD1. Germline assignment: CDR1 SNHLY and CDR2 FYNNEI. CDR3 length: 14 amino acids. With V trimmed by 8 bases and J by 0 bases, 3 bases remained unmatched. The CDR3 spells CASDRDANTGELFF. DNA for the CDR3: TGTGCCAGCGACAGGGACGCGAACACCGGGGAGCTGTTTTTT.

This clone was seen only a few times. The chain employs TRBV15 and TRBJ2-7; 7 bases fit TRBD1. Losses at the gene ends were 0 bases for V and 3 bases for J; bases not matched to a gene: 5. The CDR3 loop spans 15 amino acids. Germline V gene data show CDR1 as LNHNV and CDR2 as YYDKDF (reference sequence). The CDR3 reads CATSRDPGGNYEQYF. DNA of the CDR3: TGTGCCACCAGCAGAGACCCAGGGGGTAACTACGAGCAGTACTTC.

This clone showed up just a few times. The V gene is TRBV18, the J gene TRBJ2-5; D perhaps matches TRBD1 (5 bases). Trimming took off 5 bases at V and 3 bases at J, with 13 bases between the two ends. CDR3 size: 14 residues. Germline V gives CDR1 KGHSH, CDR2 LQKENI. The CDR3 DNA reads as TGTGCCAGCTCATTAAGACAGCAAAAAGAGACCCAGTACTTC. Translated: CASSLRQQKETQYF.

Remarks on this clone: Other DNA sequences within the sample encode an identical CDR3. The chain employs TRBV5-1 and TRBJ1-5, with D tentatively TRBD1 (5 bases). Germline V gene lookup returns CDR1 SGHRS and CDR2 YFSETQ. Between the trimmed V and J ends, which lost 0 bases and 1 base, there was a span of 8 bases. This CDR3 is built from 15 residues. CDR3 amino acids: CASSLAGGSNQPQHF. CDR3 bases: TGCGCCAGCAGCTTGGCCGGGGGGAGCAATCAGCCCCAGCATTTT.

This chain joins TRBV11-2 and TRBJ2-3; perhaps TRBD2 as D (5 bases). V dropped 7 bases and J dropped 6 bases, with 14 bases sitting between them. Germline loops: CDR1 SGHAT, CDR2 FQNNGV. This CDR3 has 13 amino acids. The chain's CDR3 is CASNRPEVDTQYF. DNA of the CDR3: TGTGCCAGCAACCGCCCGGAGGTGGATACGCAGTATTTT.

A few counts support this clone. The rearrangement links TRBV5-1 to TRBJ2-1, with 7 bases lining up with TRBD1. The CDR3 totals 15 residues. CDR1 and CDR2 (germline): SGHRS, YFSETQ. V dropped 4 bases and J dropped 3; count of bases not matched to a gene: 7. The CDR3 protein is CASSPATGNYNEQFF. In DNA form, the CDR3 reads TGCGCCAGCAGCCCAGCGACAGGGAACTACAATGAGCAGTTCTTC.

This clone was found a few times. The rearrangement joins TRBV4-2 to TRBJ1-1; 8 bases line up with TRBD1. J was trimmed by 4 bases and V by 0 bases; bases with no gene match: 7. There are 16 residues in the CDR3. CDR1 and CDR2 (germline): LGHNA, YNFKEQ. The CDR3 loop reads CASSQDFAGGITEAFF. The CDR3 coding sequence is TGTGCCAGCAGCCAAGACTTTGCAGGGGGCATCACTGAAGCTTTCTTT.